This T cell receptor (beta chain) was identified during a study of shared clonotypes between healthy human individuals. Assay: immunoSEQ multiplex PCR; the TCRdb copy retains only in-frame clones and omits some. Of 330,000 or so clones detected, approximately 79% appear once; the ten largest clones hold 9% to 12%. Nashville, Tennessee was home to all donors, each a Caucasian adult. Comments on this clone: The antigen remains unidentified.

The CDR3 extends over 15 amino acids. The germline gives CDR1 LNHDA, CDR2 SQIVND (reference sequence). Trimming took off 5 bases at V and 1 base at J, with 13 bases between the two ends. The study's findings and limits: Clonotypes that were shared across a handful of donors made up around 5% of naive CD4 clonotypes.

Sequenced material: memory CD4+ T cells sorted from blood. Specified subset: CD45RA-negative fraction. This TCR derives from a young man in good health. The chain has TRBV19 and TRBJ2-3, with D perhaps TRBD1 (6 bases). This CDR3 is CASSLQPGGTDTQYF. As DNA, the CDR3 is TGTGCCAGTAGTCTACAACCAGGGGGCACAGATACGCAGTATTTT.